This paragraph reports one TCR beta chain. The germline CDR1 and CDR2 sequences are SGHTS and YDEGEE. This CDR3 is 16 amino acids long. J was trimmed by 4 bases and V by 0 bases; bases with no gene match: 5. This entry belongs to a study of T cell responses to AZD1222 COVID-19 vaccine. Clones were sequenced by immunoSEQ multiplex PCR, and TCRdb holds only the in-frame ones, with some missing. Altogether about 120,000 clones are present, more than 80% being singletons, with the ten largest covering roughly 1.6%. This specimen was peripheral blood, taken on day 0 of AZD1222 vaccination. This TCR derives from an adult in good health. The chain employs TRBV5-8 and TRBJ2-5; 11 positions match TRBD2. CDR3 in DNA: TGTGCCAGCAGCTTGGGTAGCGGGAGGGCCGGAGAGACCCAGTACTTC. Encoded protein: CASSLGSGRAGETQYF.